This T cell receptor (beta chain) was retrieved from a study of T cells in Graves' hyperthyroidism and ophthalmopathy. General study results and limits: Also found in blood were most expanded thyroid clonotypes above 0.001. For ophthalmopathy, model prediction preceded onset by a median approximately 6 months.

Amplification of TCR beta CDR3 regions was performed using RNA transcripts as template. Researchers ran a first-round RT-PCR on the TCR CDR3 using the HTBI primer set. TCRdb recomputed calls from the multiplex PCR reads with MiXCR, one row per CDR3 protein. The sample includes about 640,000 distinct CDR3 sequences, less than 25% of them seen just once. This clonotype has a handful of counts. The antigen is not known. V was shortened by 1 base and J by 7 bases, with 18 bases between the two germline ends. Germline CDR1 SGHRS, CDR2 YFSETQ. This CDR3 has 15 amino acids. Sequenced sample: blood. The source is a man aged 25-45 years with Graves' ophthalmopathy. This chain links TRBV5-1 with TRBJ2-7; D possibly corresponds to TRBD2 (6 bases). The CDR3 loop is CASSLNPGLLLEQYF. CDR3 coding DNA: TGCGCCAGCAGCTTGAATCCGGGACTTCTCTTGGAGCAGTACTTC.